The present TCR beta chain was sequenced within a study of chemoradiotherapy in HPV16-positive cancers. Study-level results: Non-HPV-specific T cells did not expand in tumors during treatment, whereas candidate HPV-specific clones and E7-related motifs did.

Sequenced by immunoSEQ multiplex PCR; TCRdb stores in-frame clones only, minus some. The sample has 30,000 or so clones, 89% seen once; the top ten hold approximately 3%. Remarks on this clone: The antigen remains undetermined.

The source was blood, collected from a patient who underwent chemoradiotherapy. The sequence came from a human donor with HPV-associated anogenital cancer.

DNA of the CDR3: TGCGCCAGCAGCGGGGGATATAATTCACCCCTCCACTTT. Its translation is CASSGGYNSPLHF. The rearrangement uses TRBV4-1 and TRBJ1-6; TRBD1 might be the D (5 bases). CDR1 and CDR2 from the germline V gene are MGHRA and YSYEKL. Trimming removed 5 bases from V and 4 bases from J, with 6 bases in between. This CDR3 has 13 amino acids.